These 31 T cell receptor beta chains originate from one sample sequenced in a study of response to subunit inactivated influenza vaccine. Via MiXCR, TCRdb re-called the RT-PCR reads, giving one row per CDR3 protein. The sample yields 700,000 to 900,000 distinct CDR3 sequences, less than 25% seen once. The source was PBMCs from blood, collected less than 6 days after vaccination. The receptors were gathered from a man aged 45 to 65 who received an inactivated influenza vaccine.

This clonotype was seen more than once but under ten times. This chain links TRBV27 with TRBJ2-7; TRBD2 matches at 9 bases. The CDR3 has 16 amino acids. CDR1 and CDR2 from the germline V gene are MNHEY and SMNVEV (reference sequence). Trimming at V came to 0 bases and at J to 2 bases, leaving 5 bases not matched to a gene. CDR3 in amino acids: CASSLSPAGGTYEQYF. The CDR3 coding sequence is TGTGCCAGCAGTTTATCCCCAGCGGGAGGAACCTACGAGCAGTACTTC.

This clonotype was counted at least ten times. The chain recombines TRBV7-8 with TRBJ1-4; D unclear. Germline loops: CDR1 SGHVS, CDR2 FQNEAQ. Trimming removed 10 bases at V and 0 bases at J, with 9 bases between. This CDR3 region has 13 residues. The CDR3, as DNA: TGTGCCACCTCGGGTGCAACTAATGAAAAACTGTTTTTT. This sequence encodes CATSGATNEKLFF.

The V gene is TRBV4-2, the J gene TRBJ1-1; no clear D gene. Germline V gene data show CDR1 as LGHNA and CDR2 as YNFKEQ. This CDR3 contains 12 residues. With 1 base removed from V and 7 bases from J, the gap between germline ends came to 7 bases. The CDR3 is CASSQARGEAFF. The CDR3 DNA sequence: TGTGCCAGCAGCCAAGCTCGGGGTGAAGCTTTCTTT.

The chain couples TRBV20-1 to TRBJ1-4; D is possibly TRBD1 (5 bases). Trimming took off 7 bases at V and 0 bases at J, with 9 bases between the two ends. Germline CDR1 and CDR2: DFQATT and SNEGSKA (reference sequence). The CDR3 runs 13 residues. The CDR3 DNA reads TGCAGTGGCGGAGGGGCAACTAATGAAAAACTGTTTTTT. Translated: CSGGGATNEKLFF.

J is TRBJ1-5 and V is TRBV6-2 or TRBV6-3; D gene ambiguous. This CDR3 comprises 13 residues. Trimming left V 7 bases short and J 10 bases short, with 17 bases between. The germline CDR1 and CDR2 sequences are MNHEY and SVGEGT. CDR3 bases: TGTGCCAGCAAGGGCTTGGGAAAACAACCCCAGCATTTT. Encoded protein: CASKGLGKQPQHF.

This chain uses TRBV29-1 with TRBJ2-1; D not certain. CDR3 length equals 11 residues. Germline CDR1 SQVTM, CDR2 ANQGSEA. Trimming took off 1 base at V and 15 bases at J, with 13 bases between the two ends. For the CDR3, the DNA is TGCAGCGTTGAAGTGGAAGGGTGGCGGTTCTTC. Protein product: CSVEVEGWRFF.

This clonotype appeared a few times. This rearrangement joins TRBV27 to TRBJ1-2; D gene ambiguous. V was trimmed by 4 bases and J by 4 bases, leaving 7 bases between them. CDR1 is MNHEY and CDR2 is SMNVEV in the germline V gene (reference sequence). CDR3 length equals 12 residues. The CDR3 is CASSSTSYGYTF. The CDR3 nucleotides read TGTGCCAGCAGTTCCACTAGCTATGGCTACACCTTC.

The J gene is TRBJ2-7, the V gene TRBV10-3; 9 bases match TRBD1. The CDR3 extends over 13 amino acids. Germline CDR1 is ENHRY and CDR2 is SYGVKD. J lost 6 bases, V lost 5 bases, and 5 bases had no gene match. CDR3 in DNA: TGTGCCATCAGTCGGGACAGGGTAGGCGAGCAGTACTTC. The encoded protein is CAISRDRVGEQYF.

The chain links TRBV5-1 to TRBJ2-6, with unresolved D. The germline V gene has CDR1 SGHRS and CDR2 YFSETQ. CDR3 size: 18 residues. Trimming cost V 0 bases and J 0 bases, with 13 bases left between them. This chain's CDR3 is CASSLVVAVNSGANVLTF. As DNA, the CDR3 is TGCGCCAGCAGCTTGGTGGTTGCGGTCAACTCTGGGGCCAACGTCCTGACTTTC.

This clonotype showed up many times. V usage is TRBV7-6 and J usage is TRBJ2-1; 8 positions match TRBD2. V dropped 5 bases and J dropped 6; count of bases not matched to a gene: 9. The germline gives CDR1 SGHVS, CDR2 FNYEAQ. The CDR3 has 15 residues. CDR3 residues: CASSGQRESPNEQFF. The CDR3 nucleotides are TGTGCCAGCAGCGGTCAGCGGGAGTCCCCCAATGAGCAGTTCTTC.

This clonotype turned up a few times. The chain has TRBV10-2 and TRBJ1-4; D unresolved. The germline V and J ends were trimmed by 10 bases and 7 bases, with 19 bases remaining between them. CDR1 and CDR2 (germline): WSHSY, SAAADI. This CDR3 has 14 amino acids. This CDR3 reads CATQQGYEGEKLFF. The CDR3 DNA sequence: TGCGCCACCCAACAAGGGTATGAAGGTGAAAAACTGTTTTTT.

This clonotype came up a few times. V gene TRBV24-1 combines with J gene TRBJ2-2; 8 nucleotides agree with TRBD1. V dropped 4 bases and J dropped 3; count of bases not matched to a gene: 9. The CDR3 is 17 residues long. Germline V gene data show CDR1 as KGHDR and CDR2 as SFDVKD. The CDR3 DNA sequence: TGTGCCACCAGTGACCCCCGACAGGGGCGATACACCGGGGAGCTGTTTTTT. This encodes CATSDPRQGRYTGELFF.

This clonotype was counted only a few times. J is TRBJ1-4 and V is TRBV27; 9 bases are shared with TRBD1. This CDR3 comprises 15 residues. Germline V gives CDR1 MNHEY, CDR2 SMNVEV (reference sequence). Losses at the gene ends were 2 bases for V and 8 bases for J; bases not matched to a gene: 6. The chain's CDR3 is CASSLTRDRAEKLFF. The CDR3 coding sequence is TGTGCCAGCAGTTTAACGAGGGACAGGGCAGAAAAACTGTTTTTT.

This clonotype was observed a few times. This sequence joins TRBV5-1 and TRBJ2-1, with a tentative D call TRBD1 (6 bases). The V gene lost 1 base and the J gene lost 9 bases, with 11 bases spanning the gap. Germline V lookup: CDR1 SGHRS, CDR2 YFSETQ. This CDR3 is built from 13 residues. The CDR3 is CASSLSQGLEQFF. The CDR3, as DNA: TGCGCCAGCAGCTTGTCCCAGGGGCTTGAGCAGTTCTTC. Full variable domain (outside the CDR3, taken from reference TRBV5-1 and TRBJ2-1): KAGVTQTPRYLIKTRGQQVTLSCSPISGHRSVSWYQQTPGQGLQFLFEYFSETQRNKGNFPGRFSGRQFSNSRSEMNVSTLELGDSALYLCASSLSQGLEQFFGPGTRLTVL.

This clonotype was observed a handful of times. The chain employs TRBV2 and TRBJ2-1, with 11 bases aligning to TRBD2. Germline loops: CDR1 SNHLY, CDR2 FYNNEI. V shed 0 bases and J 6 bases; nucleotides not matched to a gene: 4. The CDR3 consists of 16 residues. The DNA of the CDR3 is TGTGCCAGCAGTGAAGCCCTAGCGGGAGGAATCAATGAGCAGTTCTTC. This translates into CASSEALAGGINEQFF.

The sample holds one count of this clonotype. V usage is TRBV15 and J usage is TRBJ2-3; 7 positions agree with TRBD2. The CDR3 is made up of 18 amino acids. The trim removed 3 bases at V and 1 base at J, leaving 13 bases unmatched. CDR1 is LNHNV and CDR2 is YYDKDF in the germline V gene (reference sequence). DNA of the CDR3: TGTGCCACCAGCAGGGGCGGAGTGACGGGAGGCCGCACAGATACGCAGTATTTT. Its translation is CATSRGGVTGGRTDTQYF.

This clonotype was observed a handful of times. This chain joins TRBV6-2 or TRBV6-3 and TRBJ1-5, with unresolved D. Germline CDR1 MNHEY, CDR2 SVGEGT. The CDR3 loop spans 13 amino acids. The germline V and J ends were trimmed by 1 base and 3 bases, with 4 bases remaining between them. The CDR3 DNA follows: TGTGCCAGCAGTTACTTCCTCAATCAGCCCCAGCATTTT. Its translation is CASSYFLNQPQHF.

The genes are TRBV12-3 or TRBV12-4 and TRBJ2-5; 12 bases are a match to TRBD2. CDR3 length: 16 residues. J was trimmed by 5 bases and V by 2 bases; bases with no gene match: 6. CDR3 nucleotide sequence: TGTGCCAGCAGTTTATACCCTAGCGGGGGGGTGGAGACCCAGTACTTC. It translates to CASSLYPSGGVETQYF.

This chain joins TRBV6-1 and TRBJ2-3; 8 bases map to TRBD2. The CDR3 covers 17 residues. Unmatched junction bases numbered 14, after V lost 6 bases and J lost 3 bases. The germline V gene encodes CDR1 MNHNS and CDR2 SASEGT. DNA of the CDR3: TGTGCCAGCAGGACCCAACCGTTAGCGGGAATGACAGATACGCAGTATTTT. It is translated as CASRTQPLAGMTDTQYF.

In DNA form, the CDR3 reads TGTGCCAGCAGCGTAGCGGTGGGGGCCTACGAGCAGTACTTC. Amino acid sequence: CASSVAVGAYEQYF. V is TRBV9 and J is TRBJ2-7; D tentatively fits TRBD1 or TRBD2 (5 bases each). Trimming removed 0 bases from V and 2 bases from J, with 9 bases in between. The CDR3 runs 14 residues. Germline CDR1 SGDLS, CDR2 YYNGEE.

The chain employs TRBV20-1 and TRBJ2-2; 7 bases line up with TRBD1. The CDR3 contains 14 residues. V lost 6 bases and J lost 1; bases outside the gene matches: 5. Germline loops: CDR1 DFQATT, CDR2 SNEGSKA (reference sequence). CDR3 amino acids: CSAQGQQNTGELFF. The CDR3 DNA follows: TGCAGTGCCCAGGGACAGCAGAACACCGGGGAGCTGTTTTTT.

This clonotype has only a few counts. The rearrangement links TRBV9 to TRBJ2-1; 9 nucleotides line up with TRBD1. The CDR3 has 15 amino acids. Germline CDR1 SGDLS, CDR2 YYNGEE. The V and J ends lost 3 bases and 4 bases, in that order; junction bases with no gene match: 5. The CDR3, as DNA: TGTGCCAGCAGCGCACAGGGGGCATCTTACAATGAGCAGTTCTTC. This gives the protein CASSAQGASYNEQFF.

The chain uses TRBV24-1 and TRBJ2-5; tentatively, D is TRBD2 (5 bases). Trimming removed 2 bases from V and 2 bases from J, with 11 bases in between. This CDR3 contains 15 residues. Germline CDR1 is KGHDR and CDR2 is SFDVKD. CDR3 loop: CATSDSSGFQETQYF. The CDR3 DNA reads as TGTGCCACCAGTGATTCGTCGGGGTTTCAAGAGACCCAGTACTTC.

This clonotype has just a few counts. The chain is built from TRBV5-1 and TRBJ2-3; 7 positions agree with TRBD1. Germline V lookup: CDR1 SGHRS, CDR2 YFSETQ. The junction had 4 bases not matched to a gene; V was cut back by 4 bases and J by 2 bases. The CDR3 has 14 residues. CDR3 region: CASSGGQLTDTQYF. In nucleotides, the CDR3 is TGCGCCAGCAGCGGGGGACAGCTCACAGATACGCAGTATTTT.

This chain joins TRBV9 and TRBJ2-7; 8 nucleotides agree with TRBD2. The germline V gene has CDR1 SGDLS and CDR2 YYNGEE. CDR3 length: 17 residues. Trimming removed 4 bases from V and 1 base from J; junction bases left unmatched: 13. The chain's CDR3 is CASSPYGSGSGSYEQYF. In DNA, the CDR3 is TGTGCCAGCAGCCCATACGGGAGCGGGAGCGGGTCCTACGAGCAGTACTTC.

This clonotype was seen repeatedly, ten times or more. The gene calls are TRBV25-1 and TRBJ2-3, with 9 bases lining up with TRBD1. V trimming: 8 bases; J trimming: 1 base; junction bases outside the gene matches: 1. Germline V lookup: CDR1 MGHDK, CDR2 SYGVNS. This CDR3 has 13 residues. The CDR3 reads CASRDRGTDTQYF. The CDR3 nucleotides are TGTGCCAGCCGGGACAGGGGCACAGATACGCAGTATTTT. Using reference TRBV25-1 and TRBJ2-3 for the parts outside the CDR3, the full variable domain is EADIYQTPRYLVIGTGKKITLECSQTMGHDKMYWYQQDPGMELHLIHYSYGVNSTEKGDLSSESTVSRIRTEHFPLTLESARPSHTSQYLCASRDRGTDTQYFGPGTRLTVL.

For this clonotype: Sequence at one end of the junction differs from germline and may be a read error. The chain links TRBV29-1 to TRBJ2-1; D might be TRBD1 or TRBD2, each matching 5 bases. The CDR3 is 11 amino acids. Germline CDR1 reads SQVTM; CDR2 reads ANQGSEA. The CDR3 DNA sequence: TGCGGCGTTGGGACGGACAATGAGCAGTTCTTC. Translation: CGVGTDNEQFF.

This clonotype showed up just a few times. CDR3 loop: CSARTGAGRRYGYTF. CDR3 bases: TGCAGCGCACGGACAGGGGCCGGTAGGAGGTATGGCTACACCTTC. This chain uses TRBV29-1 with TRBJ1-2; TRBD1 aligns across 9 bases. Germline V CDR1 and CDR2: SQVTM, ANQGSEA. Unmatched junction bases numbered 14, after V lost 7 bases and J lost 5 bases. The CDR3 is made up of 15 amino acids.

As DNA, the CDR3 is TGCAGTGTCCGGCTAGCGGTCTATAGCACAGATACGCAGTATTTT. Its translation: CSVRLAVYSTDTQYF. The genes are TRBV20-1 and TRBJ2-3; 7 bases fit TRBD2. Per the germline V gene, CDR1 is DFQATT and CDR2 is SNEGSKA (reference sequence). This CDR3 contains 15 residues. V was clipped by 7 bases and J by 0 bases; unmatched bases: 10.

This clonotype was observed a handful of times. As DNA, the CDR3 is TGTGCCAGCAGCTTAGACGGGACAGGAAAAGTGGGATACGAGCAGTACTTC. Its protein is CASSLDGTGKVGYEQYF. The chain has TRBV11-1 and TRBJ2-7; TRBD1 aligns across 8 bases. Germline V CDR1 and CDR2: SGHAT, FQDESV (reference sequence). CDR3 size: 17 residues. V was pared by 1 base and J by 4 bases, with 12 bases of the junction left unmatched.

The rearrangement uses TRBV9 and TRBJ2-1; D not resolved. V was clipped by 4 bases and J by 5 bases, with 13 bases between them. The CDR3 is made up of 14 amino acids. Germline lookup yields CDR1 SGDLS and CDR2 YYNGEE. CDR3 residues: CASSPKVHHNEQFF. The CDR3 DNA sequence: TGTGCCAGCAGCCCAAAGGTCCATCACAATGAGCAGTTCTTC.